A single sample gave rise to the 9 T cell receptor beta chains below, sequenced in a study of beta chain features in type 1 diabetes. The whole isolated RNA underwent reverse transcription, so sequencing captured expressed TCRB transcripts. The data were produced by immunoSEQ multiplex PCR, yet TCRdb's version contains in-frame clones alone and is incomplete. Of 300,000 to 450,000 clones listed, 10% to 15% are singletons. Sample: naive CD4+ T cells from blood. Receptor source: a young man in good health.

This clone has more than one count but fewer than ten. This chain uses TRBV7-3 with TRBJ2-1, with 8 bases matching TRBD2. Trimming took 6 bases from V and 7 from J; bases not matched to a gene: 8. Looked up from germline, CDR1 is SGHTA and CDR2 is FQGTGA. This CDR3 contains 14 residues. For the CDR3, the DNA is TGTGCCAGCAGGCAGATCGGGACTAGGAATGAGCAGTTCTTC. This translates into CASRQIGTRNEQFF. Drawing the rest from reference TRBV7-3 and TRBJ2-1, the complete variable domain is GAGVSQTPSNKVTEKGKYVELRCDPISGHTALYWYRQSLGQGPEFLIYFQGTGAADDSGLPNDRFFAVRPEGSVSTLKIQRTERGDSAVYLCASRQIGTRNEQFFGPGTRLTVL.

This clone came up a few times. The CDR3 region has the DNA TGTGCCAGCAGCCAAGACAGGGATTTTAGCAATCAGCCCCAGCATTTT. Translated, it gives CASSQDRDFSNQPQHF. The V call is TRBV4-2, the J call TRBJ1-5; a possible D gene is TRBD1 (5 bases). The CDR3 has 16 amino acids. In germline, CDR1 is LGHNA, CDR2 YNFKEQ. V dropped 0 bases and J dropped 0 bases, with 9 bases sitting between them.

This clone was picked up a small number of times. The V gene is TRBV7-8, the J gene TRBJ1-5; a possible D gene is TRBD1 (6 bases). CDR1 and CDR2 from the germline V gene are SGHVS and FQNEAQ. V lost 5 bases to trimming and J lost 5 bases, with 10 bases between them. This CDR3 comprises 13 residues. CDR3 nucleotides: TGTGCCAGCAGCGGTGCAGGGGATCAGCCCCAGCATTTT. Its protein product is CASSGAGDQPQHF.

This clone has only a few counts. V usage is TRBV6-5 and J usage is TRBJ2-1, with D possibly TRBD2 on 6 matching bases. Trimming pared 5 bases from V and 0 bases from J, leaving 11 bases between. Germline assignment: CDR1 MNHEY and CDR2 SVGAGI. CDR3 length: 15 amino acids. The CDR3 nucleotides read TGTGCCAGCAGTCTCGACGGGAGCTCCTACAATGAGCAGTTCTTC. The encoded protein is CASSLDGSSYNEQFF.

The V call is TRBV7-9, the J call TRBJ2-7; 8 nucleotides line up with TRBD1. The V and J ends lost 6 bases and 1 base, in that order; junction bases with no gene match: 8. Germline-derived CDR1 and CDR2 are SEHNR and FQNEAQ (reference sequence). This CDR3 is 15 amino acids long. The CDR3 is CASSQGAALSYEQYF. CDR3 bases: TGTGCCAGCAGTCAGGGGGCGGCCTTATCCTACGAGCAGTACTTC.

The V call is TRBV5-1, the J call TRBJ2-2; D is unclear. Trimming took off 0 bases at V and 7 bases at J, with 16 bases between the two ends. The CDR3 has 16 amino acids. The V gene's germline CDR1 is SGHRS and CDR2 YFSETQ. CDR3 region: CASSLAGGRIGGELFF. CDR3 bases: TGCGCCAGCAGCTTGGCCGGTGGCAGGATCGGCGGGGAGCTGTTTTTT.

This clone was counted between two and nine times. The chain is built from TRBV29-1 and TRBJ2-7, with 9 bases identical to TRBD2. The CDR3 covers 17 residues. J lost 0 bases, V lost 4 bases, and 13 bases had no gene match. CDR1 and CDR2 from the germline V gene are SQVTM and ANQGSEA. For the CDR3, the DNA is TGCAGCGTTGCGAGGCAGGGAGGTAGCGGGGGCTCCTACGAGCAGTACTTC. As protein: CSVARQGGSGGSYEQYF.

The genes are TRBV4-1 and TRBJ2-1; D is perhaps TRBD1 (6 bases). The CDR3 sequence is 14 residues long. V was shortened by 0 bases and J by 9 bases, with 12 bases between the two germline ends. Germline CDR1 is MGHRA and CDR2 is YSYEKL. The CDR3 DNA follows: TGCGCCAGCAGCCAAGAATACAGGGCTAGTGAGCAGTTCTTC. Encoded protein: CASSQEYRASEQFF.

The table lists this clone with a few counts. This chain joins TRBV6-5 and TRBJ2-7; 10 bases are a match to TRBD1. CDR1 is MNHEY, CDR2 SVGAGI, per germline. This CDR3 has 14 amino acids. The V gene end was trimmed by 6 bases and the J gene end by 5 bases; junction bases not matched to a gene: 7. DNA for the CDR3: TGTGCCAGCAGAAGGACAGGGGGGGCAGACGAGCAGTACTTC. Protein product: CASRRTGGADEQYF.